This TCR beta chain was captured in a study of T cell repertoires in cytomegalovirus infection (dated by TCRdb to 2018 to 2020). The study in broad terms: The HLA type of each donor mattered for the analysis, because public TCR beta signatures pointed to carriage of CMV infection along with the matching HLA type. The paper's findings and limits, for the study overall: The ex vivo response was dominated by HLA-C-restricted CMV-specific TCR beta clonotypes, which also provided the single most frequent clonotype in two of eight donors. Cumulative frequency of public TCR beta family members discriminated carriers of CMV infection plus the relevant HLA type in this cohort and an independent approximately 350-donor cohort.

TCRdb shows the sequencer as Illumina HiSeq 1500. The public reads were reprocessed in TCRdb via fastp at Q25 and MiXCR, keeping in-frame beta chains. Records with the same CDR3 protein are collapsed into one entry carrying the most frequent genes and DNA. The sample includes fewer than 550,000 distinct CDR3 sequences, with approximately 26% observed a single time. The ten top clones hold around 13% of the sample. CDR1 and CDR2 were assigned from the germline V gene as KGHDR and SFDVKD. From the cysteine up to the phenylalanine, the CDR3 has a length of 18 residues. The kept DNA is CDR3 alone, 54 bases in frame from the first base. V is clipped by 4 bases and J by 9 bases, and the sequence between their germline boundaries is 27 bases long. For this clonotype: Its antigen remains undetermined. No qualities accompany the bases; no much larger clone lies one base away.

The clonotype was recovered from a human donor in good health (CMV status not recorded). Some clones in this sample may be carry-over from other donors' samples. The chain is encoded by TRBV24-1 joined to TRBJ2-1; the D segment may tentatively be TRBD1 or TRBD2, each giving 5 matched bases. Sequenced input: PBMCs. The CDR3 sequence is CATSEGFISDTLGVEQFF. The DNA is as follows: TGTGCCACCAGTGAAGGTTTTATCTCGGACACTCTGGGGGTTGAGCAGTTCTTC.